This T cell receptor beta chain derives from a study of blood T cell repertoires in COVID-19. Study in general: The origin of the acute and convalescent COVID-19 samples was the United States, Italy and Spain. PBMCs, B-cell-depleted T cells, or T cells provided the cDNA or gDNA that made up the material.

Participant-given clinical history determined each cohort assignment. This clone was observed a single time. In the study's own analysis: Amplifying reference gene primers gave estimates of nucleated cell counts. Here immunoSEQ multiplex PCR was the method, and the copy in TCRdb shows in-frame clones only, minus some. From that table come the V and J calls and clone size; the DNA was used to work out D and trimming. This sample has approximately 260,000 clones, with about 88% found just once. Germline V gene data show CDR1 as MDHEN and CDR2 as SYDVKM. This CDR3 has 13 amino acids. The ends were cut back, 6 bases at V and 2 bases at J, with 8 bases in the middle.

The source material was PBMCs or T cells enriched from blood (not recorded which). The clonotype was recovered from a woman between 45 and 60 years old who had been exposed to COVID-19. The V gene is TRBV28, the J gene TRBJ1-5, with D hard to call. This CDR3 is CASRIYGNQPQHF. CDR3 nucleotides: TGTGCCAGCAGAATCTACGGCAATCAGCCCCAGCATTTT.